Below are 13 T cell receptor beta chains sequenced from a single sample in a study of graft-versus-host responses after intestinal transplantation. TCRdb's table, derived via immunoSEQ multiplex PCR, lists solely in-frame clones and lacks some. The sample contains about 80,000 clones, about 92% of which appear only once. The input for sequencing was PBMCs, taken 98 days after intestinal transplantation. These receptors all come from a human patient who received an intestinal transplant, so some T cells may come from the graft donor.

The chain links TRBV5-6 to TRBJ2-5, with TRBD1 as a possible D gene (6 bases). V was cut by 4 bases and J by 3 bases, with 10 bases left in between. Germline values: CDR1 SGHDT, CDR2 YYEEEE. The CDR3 covers 13 residues. CDR3 bases: TGTGCCAGCAGCCCGGACAGTGAAGAGACCCAGTACTTC. It yields the protein CASSPDSEETQYF.

This chain links TRBV6-1 with TRBJ1-5; the D is unclear. Deletions cut 2 bases from V and 7 bases from J, with 9 bases between. Germline CDR1 is MNHNS and CDR2 is SASEGT. CDR3 size: 13 residues. CDR3 protein: CASSEQERQPQHF. CDR3 in DNA: TGTGCCAGCAGTGAACAGGAAAGGCAGCCCCAGCATTTT.

This chain links TRBV25-1 with TRBJ1-1; D unclear. The CDR3 has 11 amino acids. V was clipped by 4 bases and J by 5 bases, with 5 bases between them. CDR1 is MGHDK and CDR2 is SYGVNS in the germline V gene. DNA for the CDR3: TGTGCCAGCAGTGGGGGTACTGAAGCTTTCTTT. Protein product: CASSGGTEAFF.

The chain links TRBV6-5 to TRBJ2-1; TRBD2 might be the D (5 bases). The ends were cut back, 0 bases at V and 4 bases at J, with 13 bases in the middle. The CDR3 runs 16 residues. The V gene's germline CDR1 is MNHEY and CDR2 SVGAGI. The CDR3 DNA is TGTGCCAGCAGTTACTCGAGAGACGGGGTTTACAATGAGCAGTTCTTC. Its translation: CASSYSRDGVYNEQFF.

CDR3 loop: CASSLAFWGEVEAFF. The CDR3 coding sequence is TGCGCCAGCAGCTTGGCGTTTTGGGGGGAGGTTGAAGCTTTCTTT. J is TRBJ1-1 and V is TRBV5-1, with D possibly matching TRBD1 (5 bases). The germline V gene has CDR1 SGHRS and CDR2 YFSETQ. The CDR3 totals 15 residues. V was shortened by 0 bases and J by 7 bases, with 16 bases between the two germline ends.

The chain has TRBV5-1 and TRBJ2-7; D is unresolved. V gave up 2 bases and J gave up 2 bases, with 2 bases separating them. Germline CDR1 reads SGHRS; CDR2 reads YFSETQ. This CDR3 is 11 amino acids long. CDR3 sequence reads: CASSFTYEQYF. As DNA, the CDR3 is TGCGCCAGCAGCTTCACCTACGAGCAGTACTTC.

This clone appeared a single time. The chain joins TRBV30 to TRBJ1-1; D remains unclear. Trimming shortened V by 4 bases and J by 4 bases, and 10 bases separated the two germline ends. Germline V gene lookup returns CDR1 GTSNPN and CDR2 SVGIG (reference sequence). The CDR3 contains 12 residues. The CDR3 DNA follows: TGTGCCTGGAACCTACCGGTCACTGAAGCTTTCTTT. The encoded protein is CAWNLPVTEAFF.

This clone appeared a single time. This chain links TRBV9 with TRBJ2-3, with TRBD2 matching over 7 bases. V shed 4 bases, J shed 6 bases, and the junction held 11 bases outside the gene matches. The CDR3 runs 15 residues. CDR1 is SGDLS, CDR2 YYNGEE, per germline. The CDR3 bases are TGTGCCAGCAGCCCATTCGACCGGGGGGACGATACGCAGTATTTT. Translation gives CASSPFDRGDDTQYF.

The CDR3 region is CASSHGTGSDTQYF. CDR3 DNA: TGCGCCAGCAGCCATGGGACAGGGTCAGATACGCAGTATTTT. This chain links TRBV4-1 with TRBJ2-3; 9 nucleotides line up with TRBD1. V shed 3 bases, J shed 4 bases, and the junction held 2 bases outside the gene matches. There are 14 residues in the CDR3. CDR1 MGHRA and CDR2 YSYEKL come from the germline V gene.

This clone was recorded only once. The V gene is TRBV27, the J gene TRBJ2-2, with TRBD1 identical over 7 bases. The CDR3 spans 16 residues. Germline V gene sequence: CDR1 MNHEY, CDR2 SMNVEV (reference sequence). Trimming removed 3 bases from V and 3 bases from J; junction bases left unmatched: 7. CDR3 amino acids: CASSLDRPVDTGELFF. In nucleotides, the CDR3 is TGTGCCAGCAGTTTGGACAGGCCGGTGGACACCGGGGAGCTGTTTTTT.

This chain joins TRBV6-5 and TRBJ1-3; the D gene is possibly TRBD1 (5 bases). The ends were cut back, 6 bases at V and 0 bases at J, with 12 bases in the middle. The CDR3 contains 15 residues. The germline gives CDR1 MNHEY, CDR2 SVGAGI. The CDR3 protein is CASRPTGPSGNTIYF. The CDR3 coding sequence is TGTGCCAGCAGGCCTACAGGACCCTCTGGAAACACCATATATTTT.

The V call is TRBV15, the J call TRBJ2-7, with unresolved D. Germline values: CDR1 LNHNV, CDR2 YYDKDF (reference sequence). With 1 base removed from V and 4 bases from J, the gap between germline ends came to 26 bases. CDR3 length equals 19 residues. CDR3: CATSRALSPPYYADYEQYF. The CDR3 coding sequence is TGTGCCACCAGCAGAGCCTTATCTCCCCCTTACTACGCCGATTACGAGCAGTACTTC.

V is TRBV6-6 and J is TRBJ1-2; D gene ambiguous. Germline-derived CDR1 and CDR2 are MNHNY and SVGAGI (reference sequence). The CDR3 runs to 13 residues. With 6 bases removed from V and 8 bases from J, the gap between germline ends came to 16 bases. The CDR3 nucleotides are TGTGCCAGCAGCCGATCTATGGGAGAAGGCTACACCTTC. Its protein product is CASSRSMGEGYTF.